The 22 T cell receptor beta chains below come from one sample, sequenced in a study of T cells in Graves' hyperthyroidism and ophthalmopathy. Amplified TCR beta CDR3 regions came from RNA transcripts. Primed by the HTBI set, a first-round RT-PCR was run on the TCR CDR3. TCRdb independently ran MiXCR on the multiplex PCR reads; one entry per CDR3 protein. The sample has 600,000 to 850,000 distinct CDR3 sequences, about 19% seen once; the top ten hold over 15%. Material: blood. The receptor source for this set is a woman aged 50 to 60 with Graves' hyperthyroidism that later progressed to Graves' ophthalmopathy.

This chain connects TRBV12-3 or TRBV12-4 to TRBJ2-5, with 7 bases fitting TRBD2. This CDR3 has 16 amino acids. The V segment lost 6 bases and the J segment 5 bases; nucleotides outside the gene matches: 15. DNA of the CDR3: TGTGCCAGCAGCTCACCCGAAGATGGGCGGGGGGAGACCCAGTACTTC. Protein product: CASSSPEDGRGETQYF.

There are a few counts of this clonotype. The chain recombines TRBV5-1 with TRBJ1-4; TRBD1 is a possible D gene (5 bases). Germline V CDR1 and CDR2: SGHRS, YFSETQ. The CDR3 contains 13 residues. V was pared by 2 bases and J by 5 bases, with 7 bases between. This CDR3 reads CASSFEGNEKLFF. CDR3 in DNA: TGCGCCAGCAGCTTCGAGGGGAATGAAAAACTGTTTTTT.

This clonotype occurred many times. The V and J genes are TRBV30 and TRBJ2-3; tentatively, D is TRBD1 (5 bases). The CDR3 is 15 amino acids. The germline CDR1 and CDR2 sequences are GTSNPN and SVGIG (reference sequence). Trimming removed 4 bases from V and 0 bases from J, with 14 bases in between. The CDR3 DNA reads TGTGCCTGGATCCCGGTACAGGAAAGCACAGATACGCAGTATTTT. Its protein product is CAWIPVQESTDTQYF.

This clonotype was seen at least ten times. The rearrangement links TRBV30 to TRBJ2-1, with D hard to call. The length of the CDR3 is 10 residues. CDR1 is GTSNPN, CDR2 SVGIG, per germline (reference sequence). Trimming cost V 2 bases and J 9 bases, with 5 bases left between them. As DNA, the CDR3 is TGTGCCTGGAGTAGAAGTGAGCAGTTCTTC. Protein sequence: CAWSRSEQFF.

This clonotype appeared many times. This chain links TRBV30 with TRBJ1-4; possible D gene TRBD1, 6 bases. V was trimmed by 8 bases and J by 6 bases, leaving 10 bases between them. The CDR3 runs to 11 residues. The germline V gene encodes CDR1 GTSNPN and CDR2 SVGIG (reference sequence). CDR3 bases: TGTGCCCGCGAGGGGGATGAAAAACTGTTTTTT. Encoded protein: CAREGDEKLFF.

Ten or more counts support this clonotype. V and J are TRBV5-1 and TRBJ2-3, with unresolved D. V dropped 4 bases and J dropped 2 bases, with 8 bases sitting between them. The germline CDR1 and CDR2 sequences are SGHRS and YFSETQ. This CDR3 region has 13 residues. CDR3 sequence reads: CASSRASTDTQYF. For the CDR3, the DNA is TGCGCCAGCAGCCGCGCCTCCACAGATACGCAGTATTTT. Filled out from reference TRBV5-1 and TRBJ2-3, the complete variable domain reads KAGVTQTPRYLIKTRGQQVTLSCSPISGHRSVSWYQQTPGQGLQFLFEYFSETQRNKGNFPGRFSGRQFSNSRSEMNVSTLELGDSALYLCASSRASTDTQYFGPGTRLTVL.

The chain links TRBV2 to TRBJ1-5; TRBD1 matches at 9 bases. The germline V gene encodes CDR1 SNHLY and CDR2 FYNNEI. The length of the CDR3 is 14 residues. Trimming cost V 4 bases and J 9 bases; bases outside gene matches: 7. CDR3 in amino acids: CASSVGQGPRPQHF. DNA of the CDR3: TGTGCCAGCAGTGTTGGACAGGGGCCTAGGCCCCAGCATTTT. Based on the CDR3 plus reference TRBV2 and TRBJ1-5, the full variable domain is EPEVTQTPSHQVTQMGQEVILRCVPISNHLYFYWYRQILGQKVEFLVSFYNNEISEKSEIFDDQFSVERPDGSNFTLKIRSTKLEDSAMYFCASSVGQGPRPQHFGDGTRLSIL.

The chain uses TRBV19 and TRBJ2-7; weak D call: TRBD2 (5 bases). Between the trimmed V and J ends, which lost 4 bases and 3 bases, there was a span of 16 bases. In germline, CDR1 is LNHDA, CDR2 SQIVND (reference sequence). The CDR3 is 15 residues long. The CDR3 is CASSTLINRDYEQYF. The CDR3 DNA sequence: TGTGCCAGTAGTACCCTCATTAACCGGGACTACGAGCAGTACTTC.

This clonotype was counted a few times. The rearrangement uses TRBV12-3 or TRBV12-4 and TRBJ2-7; D assignment may be TRBD1 or TRBD2 (5 bases each). The V end lost 5 bases, the J end lost 7 bases, and 21 bases lay between the germline ends. There are 15 residues in the CDR3. CDR3 nucleotide sequence: TGTGCCAGCAGTCCCTCCGGGACGCCCCTCGGGGAGCAGTACTTC. Protein product: CASSPSGTPLGEQYF.

This clonotype appeared a single time. The V and J genes are TRBV2 and TRBJ2-3; 10 bases match TRBD1. Germline V gene lookup returns CDR1 SNHLY and CDR2 FYNNEI. Trimming removed 9 bases from V and 6 bases from J; junction bases left unmatched: 9. The CDR3 contains 14 residues. CDR3 coding DNA: TGTGCCAGTCATCGAGACAGGGGGCTGGATACGCAGTATTTT. It yields the protein CASHRDRGLDTQYF.

The J gene is TRBJ1-1, the V gene TRBV6-1; 7 nucleotides line up with TRBD1. The germline CDR1 and CDR2 sequences are MNHNS and SASEGT. The CDR3 has 15 amino acids. V lost 2 bases, J lost 5 bases, and 8 bases stayed unmatched. CDR3 protein: CASSELVTGWTEAFF. The CDR3 DNA follows: TGTGCCAGCAGTGAATTGGTGACAGGGTGGACTGAAGCTTTCTTT.

For this clonotype: Given a much more abundant clone one base away, this may be a read error. The V gene is TRBV2, the J gene TRBJ1-2, with a possible D match to TRBD1 (5 bases). The germline V gene encodes CDR1 SNHLY and CDR2 FYNNEI. The germline V and J ends were trimmed by 4 bases and 0 bases, with 6 bases remaining between them. The CDR3 is 13 amino acids. The CDR3 coding sequence is TGTGCCAGCAGTGCACAGGCTAACTATGGCTACACCTTC. Its translation is CASSAQANYGYTF.

The sample holds a few counts of this clonotype. The V gene is TRBV12-3 or TRBV12-4, the J gene TRBJ1-2; 7 positions match TRBD1. V lost 4 bases to trimming and J lost 5 bases; unmatched junction nucleotides: 10. CDR3 length equals 15 residues. The CDR3 here is CASSSGGGVGYGYTF. CDR3 sequence (DNA): TGTGCCAGCAGTTCGGGAGGGGGCGTAGGGTATGGCTACACCTTC.

The CDR3 region has the DNA TGCAGTGCTAGGGTGGCCGGGACCACTGAAGCTTTCTTT. Protein product: CSARVAGTTEAFF. J is TRBJ1-1 and V is TRBV20-1; D perhaps matches TRBD1 (5 bases). This CDR3 comprises 13 residues. CDR1 is DFQATT and CDR2 is SNEGSKA in the germline V gene (reference sequence). With 3 bases removed from V and 4 bases from J, the gap between germline ends came to 12 bases.

This clonotype was counted between two and nine times. The V call is TRBV6-2 or TRBV6-3, the J call TRBJ2-1, with 8 positions matching TRBD1. The CDR3 is 16 amino acids. The J segment lost 6 bases and the V segment lost 2 bases, leaving 9 bases of the junction unmatched. The germline V gene encodes CDR1 MNHEY and CDR2 SVGEGT. In DNA, the CDR3 is TGTGCCAGCAGTTACGCAGACAGGGGAATATTCAATGAGCAGTTCTTC. Amino acid sequence: CASSYADRGIFNEQFF.

This clonotype has a handful of counts. The genes are TRBV6-6 and TRBJ1-1; D might be TRBD1 (5 bases). CDR3 length: 15 residues. Looked up from germline, CDR1 is MNHNY and CDR2 is SVGAGI (reference sequence). V lost 0 bases to trimming and J lost 6 bases, with 14 bases between them. CDR3 loop: CASSYSVGEGAEAFF. The CDR3 DNA reads as TGTGCCAGCAGTTACTCGGTAGGGGAAGGAGCTGAAGCTTTCTTT.

This clonotype was found many times. This chain uses TRBV12-3 or TRBV12-4 with TRBJ2-7; TRBD2 agrees at 13 bases. The trim removed 6 bases at V and 2 bases at J, leaving 7 bases unmatched. The CDR3 is 16 residues long. The CDR3, as DNA: TGTGCCAGCAGGTCCGGGACTAGCGGGGTGACCTACGAGCAGTACTTC. Protein: CASRSGTSGVTYEQYF.

The J gene is TRBJ2-1, the V gene TRBV5-4; no firm D call. Germline V CDR1 and CDR2: SGHNT, YYREEE (reference sequence). Between the trimmed V and J ends, which lost 2 bases and 10 bases, there was a span of 16 bases. The CDR3 runs to 14 residues. The CDR3 DNA is TGTGCCAGCAGCTTTTCGCACGAGACGGCGGAGCAGTTCTTC. This encodes CASSFSHETAEQFF.

The chain employs TRBV28 and TRBJ1-4, with D tentatively TRBD1 (5 bases). The germline CDR1 and CDR2 sequences are MDHEN and SYDVKM. CDR3 length: 14 residues. Trimming shortened V by 7 bases and J by 1 base, and 10 bases separated the two germline ends. The DNA for the CDR3 is TGTGCCAGCACCACGACAGAAACTAATGAAAAACTGTTTTTT. Protein sequence: CASTTTETNEKLFF.

The V gene is TRBV4-1, the J gene TRBJ1-1; weak D call: TRBD1 (5 bases). CDR1 and CDR2 from the germline V gene are MGHRA and YSYEKL. Trimming shortened V by 4 bases and J by 3 bases, and 15 bases separated the two germline ends. The CDR3 sequence is 15 residues long. CDR3 region: CASSPYRDGDTEAFF. Written as DNA, the CDR3 is TGCGCCAGCAGCCCCTACCGGGACGGAGACACTGAAGCTTTCTTT.

The chain combines TRBV19 with TRBJ1-5; no firm D call. Trimming removed 6 bases at V and 5 bases at J, with 11 bases between. The CDR3 spans 13 residues. CDR1 and CDR2 from the germline V gene are LNHDA and SQIVND (reference sequence). The CDR3 DNA is TGTGCCAGTAGGGGCCAGGCACATCAGCCCCAGCATTTT. Protein: CASRGQAHQPQHF. Drawing the rest from reference TRBV19 and TRBJ1-5, the complete variable domain is DGGITQSPKYLFRKEGQNVTLSCEQNLNHDAMYWYRQDPGQGLRLIYYSQIVNDFQKGDIAEGYSVSREKKESFPLTVTSAQKNPTAFYLCASRGQAHQPQHFGDGTRLSIL.

The chain is built from TRBV27 and TRBJ2-3, with 14 positions matching TRBD2. J was trimmed by 4 bases and V by 6 bases; bases with no gene match: 6. CDR1 is MNHEY and CDR2 is SMNVEV in the germline V gene (reference sequence). This CDR3 is 16 amino acids long. The CDR3 DNA reads as TGTGCCAGCAGGGGACTAGCGGGGGTTTTCGCAGATACGCAGTATTTT. As protein: CASRGLAGVFADTQYF.